This T cell receptor (beta chain) came from a study of Ad26.COV2.S vaccination and SARS-CoV-2 variants. Overall study context: Intramuscular Ad26.COV2.S doses were given once or twice, 56 days apart.

Only in-frame clones appear in the TCRdb table, and some are missing; sequencing was by immunoSEQ multiplex PCR. The sample lists roughly 350,000 clones, around 89% occurring once. Regarding this clone: The target antigen is unknown.

V lost 3 bases, J lost 0 bases, and 9 bases stayed unmatched. Germline loops: CDR1 LGHNA, CDR2 YNFKEQ. The CDR3 consists of 19 residues. Treatment here: approximately 18 received Ad26.COV2.S at low or high dose, single or two shots; roughly 5 received placebo; per-sample allocation not given. It was on day 63 after the first vaccine or placebo injection that samples were taken. Study-level points and caveats: Analytic work on TCR breadth and depth might have understated the full extent of total T cell responses.

The rearrangement links TRBV4-2 to TRBJ2-6; TRBD1 matches at 9 bases. This TCR was sampled from a person between 18 and 65 years old who received the Ad26.COV2.S COVID-19 vaccine or a placebo. Source: peripheral blood, taken in a trial of Ad26.COV2.S vaccine versus placebo. The CDR3 DNA follows: TGTGCCAGCAGCCATTCTGTCGGGACAGGGTACTCTGGGGCCAACGTCCTGACTTTC. As protein: CASSHSVGTGYSGANVLTF.